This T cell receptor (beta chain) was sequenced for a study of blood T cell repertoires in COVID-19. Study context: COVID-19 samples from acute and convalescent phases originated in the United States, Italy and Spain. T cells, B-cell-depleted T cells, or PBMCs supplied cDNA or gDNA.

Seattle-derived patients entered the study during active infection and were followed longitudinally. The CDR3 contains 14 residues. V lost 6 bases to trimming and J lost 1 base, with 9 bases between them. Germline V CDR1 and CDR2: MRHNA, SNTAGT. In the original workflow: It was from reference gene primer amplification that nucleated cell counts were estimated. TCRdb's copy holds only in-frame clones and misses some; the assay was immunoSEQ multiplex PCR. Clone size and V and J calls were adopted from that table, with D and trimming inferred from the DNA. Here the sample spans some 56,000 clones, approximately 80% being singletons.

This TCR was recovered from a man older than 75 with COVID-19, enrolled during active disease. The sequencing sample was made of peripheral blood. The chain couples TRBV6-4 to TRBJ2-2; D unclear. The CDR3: CASRGRLNTGELFF. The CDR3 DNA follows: TGTGCCAGCAGGGGTAGACTGAACACCGGGGAGCTGTTTTTT.